This T cell receptor (beta chain) was observed in a study of read filtering for tumor transcriptome and immune sequencing. Molecular barcoded adaptors covering alpha/delta and beta/gamma chains were used on roughly 400 ng RNA. TCRdb passed the reads through MiXCR, listing each CDR3 protein once. The sample lists 100,000 to 150,000 distinct CDR3 sequences, 13% seen once, with around 8.3% in the top ten. There are 15 residues in the CDR3. CDR1 and CDR2 from the germline V gene are DFQATT and SNEGSKA (reference sequence). V dropped 6 bases and J dropped 2; count of bases not matched to a gene: 11. At the time of active disease, bone marrow was collected from every patient. This clonotype was found many times.

The chain uses TRBV20-1 and TRBJ2-3, with 7 bases identical to TRBD1. The material sequenced was a population of CD138-negative cells sorted from bone marrow. This clonotype was sampled from a donor at least 40 years old with multiple myeloma. DNA of the CDR3: TGCAGTGCCCCCCCCCGGGACAGCTCCACAGATACGCAGTATTTT. Its protein is CSAPPRDSSTDTQYF.